This T cell receptor (beta chain) is from a study of pediatric ulcerative colitis. The rectum was sampled with one to two pinch biopsies at colonoscopy. The CDR3 contains 19 residues. V trimming: 2 bases; J trimming: 0 bases; junction bases outside the gene matches: 5. Looked up from germline, CDR1 is MNHEY and CDR2 is SMNVEV (reference sequence). Produced via immunoSEQ multiplex PCR; TCRdb's table is partial and in-frame only. Seen here are fewer than 20,000 clones, less than 85% observed once, and the top ten hold under 7.5%. The receptor's source is a boy aged 5-17 years with moderate ulcerative colitis. Sample: gut tissue. The chain recombines TRBV27 with TRBJ2-2; 14 bases match TRBD2. The CDR3 here is CASSLETSGRGTNTGELFF. Here the CDR3 DNA reads TGTGCCAGCAGTTTAGAGACTAGCGGGAGGGGAACGAACACCGGGGAGCTGTTTTTT.